This passage covers 32 T cell receptor beta chains from one sample sequenced in a study of identical twins. TCRdb independently ran MiXCR on the 5' RACE reads; one entry per CDR3 protein. The sample has roughly 1,500,000 distinct CDR3 sequences, more than 30% seen once; the top ten hold about 0.27%. The specimen was cord blood. These receptors all come from a newborn girl in good health.

The CDR3 reads CASSVGTSGGSEQFF. CDR3 in DNA: TGTGCCAGCAGCGTAGGGACTAGCGGGGGCTCTGAGCAGTTCTTC. V usage is TRBV9 and J usage is TRBJ2-1; 13 bases are shared with TRBD2. CDR1 and CDR2 from the germline V gene are SGDLS and YYNGEE. Trimming at V came to 0 bases and at J to 9 bases, leaving 3 bases not matched to a gene. CDR3 size: 15 residues.

A few counts support this clonotype. The V gene is TRBV21-1, the J gene TRBJ1-6; TRBD1 reflects the table's D call only, with no check against the DNA. TRBV21-1 constitutes a pseudogene. This CDR3 has 13 residues. DNA for the CDR3: TGTGCCAGCAGCAGGGACAGGTATTCACCCCTCCACTTT. This encodes CASSRDRYSPLHF.

The chain uses TRBV20-1 and TRBJ1-6; TRBD1 might be the D (5 bases). Trimming left V 0 bases short and J 7 bases short, with 13 bases between. CDR1 DFQATT and CDR2 SNEGSKA come from the germline V gene (reference sequence). This CDR3 is 15 amino acids long. DNA for the CDR3: TGCAGTGCTAGAGATCAGGAGGGGTCGAATTCACCCCTCCACTTT. It is translated as CSARDQEGSNSPLHF.

The genes are TRBV29-1 and TRBJ2-3, with D possibly being TRBD1 (6 bases). Germline V gives CDR1 SQVTM, CDR2 ANQGSEA. Trimming left V 4 bases short and J 9 bases short, with 14 bases between. The CDR3 sequence is 12 residues long. The DNA of the CDR3 is TGCAGCGTTGCCCCACAGGGTGGAACGCAGTATTTT. It encodes CSVAPQGGTQYF.

The chain employs TRBV10-3 and TRBJ2-7; tentative D call: TRBD2 (6 bases). The CDR3 has 13 residues. Per the germline V gene, CDR1 is ENHRY and CDR2 is SYGVKD. Deletions cut 6 bases from V and 7 bases from J, with 16 bases between. The CDR3, as DNA: TGTGCCATCAGCTCGGGGGTTCCGGATGAGCAGTACTTC. It encodes CAISSGVPDEQYF.

About this clonotype: At one of its ends the junction is not consistent with the germline gene, which may arise from a read error. V gene TRBV7-2 combines with J gene TRBJ2-3; tentative D call: TRBD2 (6 bases). The CDR3 has 16 amino acids. Per germline, CDR1 SGHTA and CDR2 FQGNSA. The DNA for the CDR3 is TGTGCCGGCAGCTTAGCCGGGACTCCATCCTTAAATACGCAGTATTTT. Its translation: CAGSLAGTPSLNTQYF.

The gene calls are TRBV28 and TRBJ2-7; no definite D call. Germline CDR1 MDHEN, CDR2 SYDVKM. The V end lost 5 bases, the J end lost 7 bases, and 12 bases lay between the germline ends. The CDR3 loop spans 12 amino acids. This chain's CDR3 is CASSDLTWEQYF. In nucleotides, the CDR3 is TGTGCCAGCAGTGACCTTACCTGGGAGCAGTACTTC. The full variable domain, its missing parts supplied by reference TRBV28 and TRBJ2-7, is DVKVTQSSRYLVKRTGEKVFLECVQDMDHENMFWYRQDPGLGLRLIYFSYDVKMKEKGDIPEGYSVSREKKERFSLILESASTNQTSMYLCASSDLTWEQYFGPGTRLTVT.

V is TRBV24-1 and J is TRBJ2-1; no clear D. The CDR3 sequence is 14 residues long. V was clipped by 5 bases and J by 1 base, with 8 bases between them. Germline V gives CDR1 KGHDR, CDR2 SFDVKD. CDR3 in DNA: TGTGCCACCAGTGCAGCATCATCCTACAATGAGCAGTTCTTC. It encodes CATSAASSYNEQFF.

The table lists this clonotype with a count of one. V usage is TRBV6-6 and J usage is TRBJ2-2, with TRBD2 matching 12 bases. The V and J ends lost 3 bases and 7 bases, in that order; junction bases with no gene match: 9. CDR3 length equals 17 residues. Germline V CDR1 and CDR2: MNHNY, SVGAGI (reference sequence). The CDR3 DNA sequence: TGTGCCAGCAGTTATTCCCTAGCGGGGGGGCATGGCGGGGAGCTGTTTTTT. Residues: CASSYSLAGGHGGELFF.

This clonotype was observed many times. The chain joins TRBV4-2 to TRBJ2-7; TRBD1 or TRBD2 may be the D gene (7 bases each). Deletions cut 1 base from V and 3 bases from J, with 19 bases between. CDR1 is LGHNA, CDR2 YNFKEQ, per germline. The CDR3 covers 17 residues. CDR3 sequence: CASSQAYGEGAIYEQYF. CDR3 sequence (DNA): TGTGCCAGCAGCCAAGCTTATGGGGAGGGGGCTATCTACGAGCAGTACTTC.

This clonotype has only a few counts. V gene TRBV10-3 combines with J gene TRBJ2-7; 7 nucleotides match TRBD1. J was trimmed by 7 bases and V by 11 bases; bases with no gene match: 11. Germline loops: CDR1 ENHRY, CDR2 SYGVKD. The CDR3 is made up of 12 amino acids. The CDR3 DNA reads TGTGCCGCGACAGGGTTTGGCAATGAGCAGTACTTC. It translates to CAATGFGNEQYF.

J is TRBJ1-4 and V is TRBV5-1; D may be TRBD1 (5 bases). The CDR3 extends over 15 amino acids. CDR1 SGHRS and CDR2 YFSETQ come from the germline V gene. With 6 bases removed from V and 0 bases from J, the gap between germline ends came to 12 bases. The CDR3 coding sequence is TGCGCCAGCAAAACAGGAGGCCCAACTAATGAAAAACTGTTTTTT. It yields the protein CASKTGGPTNEKLFF.

This clonotype was detected only a few times. CDR3 in amino acids: CASSESTVTGELFF. The CDR3 bases are TGTGCCAGCAGTGAATCAACCGTCACCGGGGAGCTGTTTTTT. The gene calls are TRBV25-1 and TRBJ2-2, with D unclear. The V gene's germline CDR1 is MGHDK and CDR2 SYGVNS. This CDR3 comprises 14 residues. Trimming cost V 1 base and J 4 bases, with 7 bases left between them.

V and J are TRBV29-1 and TRBJ1-4; unclear D gene. Germline V gene data show CDR1 as SQVTM and CDR2 as ANQGSEA. V was trimmed by 7 bases and J by 7 bases, leaving 7 bases between them. The CDR3 extends over 10 amino acids. This CDR3 is CSADTEKLFF. In DNA, the CDR3 is TGCAGCGCCGATACTGAAAAACTGTTTTTT.

The J gene is TRBJ2-4, the V gene TRBV21-1. The J call may not be correct, given that the DNA end is closer to TRBJ2-7. TRBV21-1 is labeled a pseudogene. The CDR3 sequence is 14 residues long. CDR3 DNA sequence: TGTGCCAGCGGCAAATCGTGGACCCTATACGAGCAGTACTTC. Translated, it gives CASGKSWTLYEQYF.

Only a few counts were recorded for this clonotype. The chain carries TRBV20-1 and TRBJ1-6, with a possible D match to TRBD1 (5 bases). The CDR3 runs to 14 residues. The germline V gene has CDR1 DFQATT and CDR2 SNEGSKA (reference sequence). The V and J ends lost 2 bases and 4 bases respectively, with 9 bases between them. CDR3 nucleotides: TGCAGTGCTAGACACGAGGGGTATAATTCACCCCTCCACTTT. Translation: CSARHEGYNSPLHF.

This clonotype was counted at least ten times. The V call is TRBV21-1, the J call TRBJ2-5; the D call in the table, TRBD2, was not verified against the DNA. TRBV21-1 is noted as a pseudogene. This CDR3 has 15 amino acids. DNA for the CDR3: TGTGCCAGCAGCACTCGACTAGCGGGAGAAGAGACCCAGTACTTC. Amino acids: CASSTRLAGEETQYF.

As for this clonotype: This may stem from a read error, because a much larger clone lies one nucleotide away. The J gene is TRBJ2-3, the V gene TRBV29-1, with 7 bases identical to TRBD1. In germline, CDR1 is SQVTM, CDR2 ANQGSEA. The CDR3 sequence is 12 residues long. The CDR3 reads CSVELGTDTRYF. The CDR3 nucleotides are TGCAGCGTTGAACTAGGGACAGATACGCGGTATTTT.

The chain combines TRBV6-4 with TRBJ1-6, with D possibly matching TRBD1 (6 bases). The CDR3 covers 15 residues. The V end was cut by 6 bases, the J end by 5 bases, with 14 bases between. Germline V gene sequence: CDR1 MRHNA, CDR2 SNTAGT. In DNA, the CDR3 is TGTGCCAGCAGCCCGGGGGCCACGGATAATTCACCCCTCCACTTT. It translates to CASSPGATDNSPLHF.

J is TRBJ2-5 and V is TRBV4-1, with D possibly called TRBD1 or TRBD2 (6 bases each). CDR3 length: 15 residues. Deletions cut 0 bases from V and 11 bases from J, with 19 bases between. Looked up from germline, CDR1 is MGHRA and CDR2 is YSYEKL. CDR3 bases: TGCGCCAGCAGCCAAGACCGGGGGCGGGACAATGAGCAGTACTTC. This translates into CASSQDRGRDNEQYF.

This clonotype was observed a few times. The genes are TRBV5-1 and TRBJ1-2, with D maybe TRBD1 (6 bases). V lost 3 bases and J 8 bases, leaving 26 bases between the germline ends. From germline, CDR1 is SGHRS and CDR2 YFSETQ. The CDR3 is made up of 17 amino acids. This chain's CDR3 is CASSSQQTGRGYHGYTF. The CDR3 DNA reads TGCGCCAGCAGCTCGCAACAAACAGGGAGGGGATATCACGGCTACACCTTC.

The genes are TRBV9 and TRBJ1-1; no definite D call. V was clipped by 2 bases and J by 10 bases, with 21 bases between them. CDR3 length: 15 residues. Germline lookup yields CDR1 SGDLS and CDR2 YYNGEE. The CDR3 loop reads CASSVLSNDWPRAFF. In nucleotides, the CDR3 is TGTGCCAGCAGCGTCCTTTCCAATGACTGGCCCCGAGCTTTCTTT.

The chain is built from TRBV20-1 and TRBJ2-1; TRBD1 aligns across 7 bases. The assigned J gene may be wrong: the sequence end matches TRBJ2-7 better. Germline V gene sequence: CDR1 DFQATT, CDR2 SNEGSKA (reference sequence). The CDR3 consists of 14 residues. The CDR3 protein is CSASRQGSYNEQYF. The CDR3 DNA reads TGCAGTGCTAGCCGACAGGGCTCCTACAATGAGCAGTACTTC.

The V gene is TRBV19, the J gene TRBJ2-7, with TRBD1 as a possible D gene (6 bases). With 3 bases removed from V and 1 base from J, the gap between germline ends came to 7 bases. This CDR3 is built from 13 residues. Germline CDR1 is LNHDA and CDR2 is SQIVND (reference sequence). CDR3 coding DNA: TGTGCCAGTAGTATTGGACAGTCCTACGAGCAGTACTTC. Amino acid sequence: CASSIGQSYEQYF.

The genes are TRBV20-1 and TRBJ2-4; 9 nucleotides agree with TRBD2. Near its end, the DNA agrees better with TRBJ2-7, so the J call may be wrong. The length of the CDR3 is 16 residues. Germline V gene sequence: CDR1 DFQATT, CDR2 SNEGSKA (reference sequence). This chain's CDR3 is CSARAPPLAGLYEQYF. The CDR3 coding sequence is TGCAGTGCTAGAGCGCCCCCTCTAGCGGGGCTCTACGAGCAGTACTTC.

The V call is TRBV20-1, the J call TRBJ2-7; 8 bases line up with TRBD2. The ends lost 1 base at V and 8 bases at J; junction bases unmatched: 10. This CDR3 is built from 14 residues. The germline gives CDR1 DFQATT, CDR2 SNEGSKA (reference sequence). CDR3 region: CSARVTSESGKQYF. In nucleotides, the CDR3 is TGCAGTGCTAGAGTGACTAGCGAGAGCGGCAAGCAGTACTTC.

The rearrangement links TRBV27 to TRBJ2-1; no clear D gene. CDR3 length: 15 amino acids. Trimming left V 4 bases short and J 0 bases short, with 10 bases between. Germline V gene data show CDR1 as MNHEY and CDR2 as SMNVEV (reference sequence). The CDR3 nucleotides are TGTGCCAGCAGTTCCCTATGGTCCTCCTACAATGAGCAGTTCTTC. Protein sequence: CASSSLWSSYNEQFF.

This clonotype has a handful of counts. The rearrangement uses TRBV7-2 and TRBJ2-6, with D hard to call. The CDR3 length is 16 residues. Looked up from germline, CDR1 is SGHTA and CDR2 is FQGNSA. V was cut by 1 base and J by 0 bases, with 7 bases left in between. The CDR3 sequence: CASSLVQASGANVLTF. CDR3 DNA: TGTGCCAGCAGCTTAGTGCAGGCCTCTGGGGCCAACGTCCTGACTTTC.

This clonotype was seen at least ten times. This chain uses TRBV10-3 with TRBJ2-7; 9 positions agree with TRBD1. Trimming at V came to 5 bases and at J to 5 bases, leaving 13 bases not matched to a gene. There are 16 residues in the CDR3. The germline CDR1 and CDR2 sequences are ENHRY and SYGVKD. CDR3 DNA: TGTGCCATCAGTCGTACGACCGGGACAGGGAACCACGAGCAGTACTTC. As protein: CAISRTTGTGNHEQYF.

This clonotype occurred many times. This sequence joins TRBV20-1 and TRBJ1-2, with D maybe TRBD1 (5 bases). V lost 3 bases and J lost 5, with 10 bases in between. CDR1 DFQATT and CDR2 SNEGSKA come from the germline V gene (reference sequence). The CDR3 sequence is 12 residues long. CDR3 region: CSASGGRYGYTF. CDR3 DNA: TGCAGTGCTAGCGGGGGACGGTATGGCTACACCTTC.

CDR3 protein: CASRLQGARETEAFF. As DNA, the CDR3 is TGTGCCAGCAGGCTACAGGGGGCTCGAGAGACTGAAGCTTTCTTT. The rearrangement uses TRBV28 and TRBJ1-1, with TRBD1 matching over 9 bases. Per germline, CDR1 MDHEN and CDR2 SYDVKM. The CDR3 runs 15 residues. V was clipped by 6 bases and J by 5 bases; unmatched bases: 10.

This clonotype was observed many times. The J gene is TRBJ2-7, the V gene TRBV20-1, with D hard to call. The V end was cut by 3 bases, the J end by 3 bases, with 3 bases between. Per germline, CDR1 DFQATT and CDR2 SNEGSKA (reference sequence). This CDR3 region has 10 residues. The CDR3 sequence is CSARDYEQYF. The CDR3 DNA reads as TGCAGTGCTAGGGACTACGAGCAGTACTTC.